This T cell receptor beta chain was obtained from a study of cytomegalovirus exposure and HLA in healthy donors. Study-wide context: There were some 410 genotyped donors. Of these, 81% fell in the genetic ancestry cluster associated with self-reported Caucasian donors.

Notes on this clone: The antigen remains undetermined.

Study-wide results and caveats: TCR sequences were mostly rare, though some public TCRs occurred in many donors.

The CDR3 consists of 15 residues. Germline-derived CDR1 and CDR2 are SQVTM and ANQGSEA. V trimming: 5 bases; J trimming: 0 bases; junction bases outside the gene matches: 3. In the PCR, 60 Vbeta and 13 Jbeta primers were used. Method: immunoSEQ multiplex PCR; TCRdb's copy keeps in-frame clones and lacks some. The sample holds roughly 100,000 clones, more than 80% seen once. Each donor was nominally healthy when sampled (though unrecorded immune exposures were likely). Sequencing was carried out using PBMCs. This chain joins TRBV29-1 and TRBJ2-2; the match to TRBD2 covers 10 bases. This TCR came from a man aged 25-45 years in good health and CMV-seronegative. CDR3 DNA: TGCAGCGTTCGGACTAGCGGTACGAACACCGGGGAGCTGTTTTTT. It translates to CSVRTSGTNTGELFF.